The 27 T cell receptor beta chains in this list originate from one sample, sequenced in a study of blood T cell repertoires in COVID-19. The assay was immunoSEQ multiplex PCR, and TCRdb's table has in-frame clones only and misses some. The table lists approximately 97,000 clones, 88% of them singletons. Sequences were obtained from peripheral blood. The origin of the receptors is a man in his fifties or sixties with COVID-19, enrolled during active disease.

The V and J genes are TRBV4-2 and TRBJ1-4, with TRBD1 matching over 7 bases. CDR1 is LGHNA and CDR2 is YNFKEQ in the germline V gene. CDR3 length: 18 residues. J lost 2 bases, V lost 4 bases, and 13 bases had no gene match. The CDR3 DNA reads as TGTGCCAGCAGCCGTAGACAGGGCCCCGGAGGGACTAATGAAAAACTGTTTTTT. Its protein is CASSRRQGPGGTNEKLFF.

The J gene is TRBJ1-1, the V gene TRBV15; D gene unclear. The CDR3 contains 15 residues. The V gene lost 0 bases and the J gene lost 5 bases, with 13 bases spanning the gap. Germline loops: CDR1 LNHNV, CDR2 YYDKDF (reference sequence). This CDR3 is CATSRDLGSGTEAFF. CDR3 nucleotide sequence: TGTGCCACCAGCAGAGATTTAGGGTCGGGGACTGAAGCTTTCTTT.

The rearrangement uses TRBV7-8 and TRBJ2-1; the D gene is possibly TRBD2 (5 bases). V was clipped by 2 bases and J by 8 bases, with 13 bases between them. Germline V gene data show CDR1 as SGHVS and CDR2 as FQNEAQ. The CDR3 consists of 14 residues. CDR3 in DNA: TGTGCCAGCAGCTTAATGTCTAGCCGCGATGAGCAGTTCTTC. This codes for CASSLMSSRDEQFF.

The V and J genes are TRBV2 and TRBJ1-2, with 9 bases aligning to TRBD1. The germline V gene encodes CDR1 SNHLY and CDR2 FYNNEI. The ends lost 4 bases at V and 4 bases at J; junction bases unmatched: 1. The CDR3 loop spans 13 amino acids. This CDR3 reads CASSGTGVYGYTF. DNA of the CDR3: TGTGCCAGCAGTGGGACAGGGGTCTATGGCTACACCTTC.

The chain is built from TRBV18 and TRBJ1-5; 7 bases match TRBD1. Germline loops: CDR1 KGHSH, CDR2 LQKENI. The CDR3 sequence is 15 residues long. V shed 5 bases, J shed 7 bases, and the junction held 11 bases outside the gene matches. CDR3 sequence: CASSAGQGVGQPQHF. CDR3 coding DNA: TGTGCCAGCTCAGCCGGGCAGGGGGTAGGGCAGCCCCAGCATTTT.

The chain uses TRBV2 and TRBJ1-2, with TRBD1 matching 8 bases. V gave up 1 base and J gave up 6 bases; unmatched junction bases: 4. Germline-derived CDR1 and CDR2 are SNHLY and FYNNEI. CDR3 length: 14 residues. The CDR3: CASSEGTGYDGYTF. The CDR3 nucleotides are TGTGCCAGCAGTGAAGGGACAGGGTACGATGGCTACACCTTC.

The CDR3 sequence: CASSLDRMNTEAFF. The DNA for the CDR3 is TGCGCCAGCAGCTTGGACAGGATGAACACTGAAGCTTTCTTT. The chain employs TRBV5-1 and TRBJ1-1; TRBD1 is a possible D gene (5 bases). V dropped 0 bases and J dropped 0 bases, with 6 bases sitting between them. The CDR3 runs 14 residues. The germline V gene has CDR1 SGHRS and CDR2 YFSETQ.

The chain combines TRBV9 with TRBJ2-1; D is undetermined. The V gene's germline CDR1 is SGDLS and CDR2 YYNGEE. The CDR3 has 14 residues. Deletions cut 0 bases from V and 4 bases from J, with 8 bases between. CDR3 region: CASSVEAGYNEQFF. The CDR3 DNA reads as TGTGCCAGCAGCGTAGAGGCCGGGTACAATGAGCAGTTCTTC. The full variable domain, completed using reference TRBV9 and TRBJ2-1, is DSGVTQTPKHLITATGQRVTLRCSPRSGDLSVYWYQQSLDQGLQFLIQYYNGEERAKGNILERFSAQQFPDLHSELNLSSLELGDSALYFCASSVEAGYNEQFFGPGTRLTVL.

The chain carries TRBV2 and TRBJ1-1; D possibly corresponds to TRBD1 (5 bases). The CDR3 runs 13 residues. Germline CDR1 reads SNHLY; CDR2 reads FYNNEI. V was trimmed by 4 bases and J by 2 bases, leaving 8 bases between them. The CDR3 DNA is TGTGCCAGCAGTGTGCAGGGAAACACTGAAGCTTTCTTT. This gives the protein CASSVQGNTEAFF.

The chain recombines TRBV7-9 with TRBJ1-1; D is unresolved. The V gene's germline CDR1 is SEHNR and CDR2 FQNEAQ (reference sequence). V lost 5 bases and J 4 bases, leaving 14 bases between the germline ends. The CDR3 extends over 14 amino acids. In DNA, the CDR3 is TGTGCCAGCAGCCCCGGGGAGGGTCCCACTGAAGCTTTCTTT. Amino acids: CASSPGEGPTEAFF.

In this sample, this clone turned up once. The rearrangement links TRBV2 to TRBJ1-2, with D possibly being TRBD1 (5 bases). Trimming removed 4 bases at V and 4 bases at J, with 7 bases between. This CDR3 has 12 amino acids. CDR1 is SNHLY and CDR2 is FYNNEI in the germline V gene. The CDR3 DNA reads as TGTGCCAGCAGTGGGGACTCCTATGGCTACACCTTC. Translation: CASSGDSYGYTF.

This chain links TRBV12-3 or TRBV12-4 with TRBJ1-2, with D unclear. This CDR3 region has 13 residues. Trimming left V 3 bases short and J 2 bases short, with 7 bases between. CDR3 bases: TGTGCCAGCAGTTTGAGGCGGAACTATGGCTACACCTTC. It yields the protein CASSLRRNYGYTF.

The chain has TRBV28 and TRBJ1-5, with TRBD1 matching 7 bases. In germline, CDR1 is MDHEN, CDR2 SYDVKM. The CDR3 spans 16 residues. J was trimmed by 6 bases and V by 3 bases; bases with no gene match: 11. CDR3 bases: TGTGCCAGCAGTTTGGTGGCCGGGACAGTCTTTCAGCCCCAGCATTTT. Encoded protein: CASSLVAGTVFQPQHF.

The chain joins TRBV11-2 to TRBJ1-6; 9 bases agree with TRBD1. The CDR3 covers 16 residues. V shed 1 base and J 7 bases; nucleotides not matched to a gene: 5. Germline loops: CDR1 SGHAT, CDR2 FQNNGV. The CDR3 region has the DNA TGTGCCAGCAGCTTAGTGGGACAGGGTTACAATTCACCCCTCCACTTT. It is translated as CASSLVGQGYNSPLHF.

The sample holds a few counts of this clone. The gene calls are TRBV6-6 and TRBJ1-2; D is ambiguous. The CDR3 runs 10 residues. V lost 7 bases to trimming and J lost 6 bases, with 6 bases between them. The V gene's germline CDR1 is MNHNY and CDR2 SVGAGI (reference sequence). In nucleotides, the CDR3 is TGTGCCAGCACCGGGGATGGCTACACCTTC. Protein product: CASTGDGYTF.

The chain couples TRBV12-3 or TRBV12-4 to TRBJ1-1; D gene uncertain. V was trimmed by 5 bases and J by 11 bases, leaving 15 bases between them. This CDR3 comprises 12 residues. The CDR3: CASSRRREGAFF. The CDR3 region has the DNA TGTGCCAGCAGTCGACGGAGGGAAGGGGCTTTCTTT.

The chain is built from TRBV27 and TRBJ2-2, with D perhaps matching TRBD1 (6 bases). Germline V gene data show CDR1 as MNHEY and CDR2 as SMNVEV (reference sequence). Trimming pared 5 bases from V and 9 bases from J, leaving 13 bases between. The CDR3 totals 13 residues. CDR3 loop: CASSGRGWRELFF. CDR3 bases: TGTGCCAGCAGTGGCAGGGGTTGGAGGGAGCTGTTTTTT.

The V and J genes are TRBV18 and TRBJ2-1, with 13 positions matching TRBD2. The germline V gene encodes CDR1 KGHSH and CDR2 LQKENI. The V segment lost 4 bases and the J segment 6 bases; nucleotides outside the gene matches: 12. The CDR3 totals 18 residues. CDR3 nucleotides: TGTGCCAGCTCACAACTAGCGGGGGGGACTCTAGGTCGCAATGAGCAGTTCTTC. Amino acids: CASSQLAGGTLGRNEQFF.

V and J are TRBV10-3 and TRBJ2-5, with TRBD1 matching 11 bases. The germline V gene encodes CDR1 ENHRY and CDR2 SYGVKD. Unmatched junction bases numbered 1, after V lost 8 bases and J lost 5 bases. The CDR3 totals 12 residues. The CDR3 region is CAIGQGAETQYF. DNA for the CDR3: TGTGCCATCGGACAGGGGGCTGAGACCCAGTACTTC.

The CDR3 spells CSAKGQVGDFF. The CDR3 DNA sequence: TGCAGTGCAAAGGGACAGGTGGGGGATTTCTTT. V usage is TRBV20-1 and J usage is TRBJ1-1; 8 positions agree with TRBD1. CDR1 DFQATT and CDR2 SNEGSKA come from the germline V gene (reference sequence). Trimming took 6 bases from V and 13 from J; bases not matched to a gene: 10. This CDR3 is 11 amino acids long.

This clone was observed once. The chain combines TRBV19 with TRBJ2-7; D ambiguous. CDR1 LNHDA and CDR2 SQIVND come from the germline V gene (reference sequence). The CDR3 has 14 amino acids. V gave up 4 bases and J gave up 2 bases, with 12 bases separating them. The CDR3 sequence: CASSRETGTYEQYF. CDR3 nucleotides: TGTGCCAGTAGTAGAGAGACTGGAACCTACGAGCAGTACTTC.

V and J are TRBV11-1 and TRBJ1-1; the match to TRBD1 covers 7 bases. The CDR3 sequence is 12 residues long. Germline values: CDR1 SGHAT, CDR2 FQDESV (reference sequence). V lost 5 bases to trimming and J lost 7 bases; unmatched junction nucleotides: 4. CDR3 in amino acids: CASSTDRDEAFF. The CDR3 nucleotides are TGTGCCAGCAGCACCGACAGGGATGAAGCTTTCTTT. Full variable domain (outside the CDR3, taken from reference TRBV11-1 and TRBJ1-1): EAEVAQSPRYKITEKSQAVAFWCDPISGHATLYWYRQILGQGPELLVQFQDESVVDDSQLPKDRFSAERLKGVDSTLKIQPAELGDSAMYLCASSTDRDEAFFGQGTRLTVV.

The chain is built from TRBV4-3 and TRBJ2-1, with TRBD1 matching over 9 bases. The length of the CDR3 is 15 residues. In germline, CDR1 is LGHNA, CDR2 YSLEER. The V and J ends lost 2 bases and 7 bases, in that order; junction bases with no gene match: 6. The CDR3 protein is CASSQIGTGFNEQFF. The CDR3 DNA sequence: TGCGCCAGCAGCCAAATAGGGACAGGGTTTAATGAGCAGTTCTTC.

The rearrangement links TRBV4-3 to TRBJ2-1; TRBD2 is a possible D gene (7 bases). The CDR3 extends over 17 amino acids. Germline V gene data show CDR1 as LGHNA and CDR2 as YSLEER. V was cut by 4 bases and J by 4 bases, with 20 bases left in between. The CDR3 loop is CASSRGEGGARYNEQFF. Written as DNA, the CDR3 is TGCGCCAGCAGCCGCGGAGAAGGGGGGGCAAGGTACAATGAGCAGTTCTTC.

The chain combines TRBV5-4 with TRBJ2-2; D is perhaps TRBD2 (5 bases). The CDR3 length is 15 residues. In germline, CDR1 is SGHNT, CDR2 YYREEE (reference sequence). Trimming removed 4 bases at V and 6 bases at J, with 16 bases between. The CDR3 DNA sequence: TGTGCCAGCAGCCGGGGTGGGGTGAGGGCCGGGGAGCTGTTTTTT. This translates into CASSRGGVRAGELFF.

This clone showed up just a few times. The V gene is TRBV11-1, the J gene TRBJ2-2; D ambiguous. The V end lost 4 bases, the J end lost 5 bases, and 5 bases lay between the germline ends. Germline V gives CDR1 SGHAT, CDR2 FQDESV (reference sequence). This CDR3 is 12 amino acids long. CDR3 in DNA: TGTGCCAGCAGCTCCCATACCGGGGAGCTGTTTTTT. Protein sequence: CASSSHTGELFF.

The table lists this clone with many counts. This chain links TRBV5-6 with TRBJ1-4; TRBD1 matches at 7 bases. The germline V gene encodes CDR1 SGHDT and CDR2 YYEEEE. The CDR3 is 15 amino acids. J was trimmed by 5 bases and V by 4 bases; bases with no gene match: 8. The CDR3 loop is CASSPSTGLNEKLFF. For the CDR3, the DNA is TGTGCCAGCAGCCCATCGACAGGGCTGAATGAAAAACTGTTTTTT.